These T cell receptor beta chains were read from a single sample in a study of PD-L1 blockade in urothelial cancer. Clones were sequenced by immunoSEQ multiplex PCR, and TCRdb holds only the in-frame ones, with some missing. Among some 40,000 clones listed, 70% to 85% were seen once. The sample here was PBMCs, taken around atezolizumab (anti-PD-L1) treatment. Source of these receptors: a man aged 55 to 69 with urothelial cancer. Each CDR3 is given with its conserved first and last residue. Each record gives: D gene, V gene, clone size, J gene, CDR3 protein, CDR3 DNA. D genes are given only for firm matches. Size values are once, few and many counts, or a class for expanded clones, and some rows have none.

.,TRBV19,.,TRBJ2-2,CASRRTDTGELFF,TGTGCCAGTAGGAGGACAGACACCGGGGAGCTGTTTTTT
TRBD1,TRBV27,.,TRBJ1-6,CASSIRQGGGSPLHF,TGTGCCAGCAGTATCAGACAGGGAGGCGGGTCACCCCTCCACTTT
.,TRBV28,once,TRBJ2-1,CASSSARPPSDEQFF,TGTGCCAGCAGTTCCGCTAGGCCCCCTTCTGATGAGCAGTTCTTC
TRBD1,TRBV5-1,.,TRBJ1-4,CASSPWGQGDEKLFF,TGCGCCAGCAGCCCTTGGGGTCAGGGGGATGAAAAACTGTTTTTT
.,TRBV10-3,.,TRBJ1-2,CAISDTDYGYTF,TGTGCCATCAGTGATACAGACTATGGCTACACCTTC
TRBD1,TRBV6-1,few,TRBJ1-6,CASSEVRWDRVTPNSPLHF,TGTGCCAGCAGTGAAGTTAGATGGGACAGGGTAACCCCTAATTCACCCCTCCACTTT
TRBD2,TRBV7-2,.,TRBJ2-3,CASSSTSGGSTDTQYF,TGTGCCAGCAGCTCCACTAGCGGGGGTAGCACAGATACGCAGTATTTT
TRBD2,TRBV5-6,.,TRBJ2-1,CASSWGLVLSTNEQFF,TGTGCCAGCAGCTGGGGACTAGTTCTTTCCACCAATGAGCAGTTCTTC
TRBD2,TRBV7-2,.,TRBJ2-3,CASSLFGGGIADTQYF,TGTGCCAGCAGCCTGTTCGGGGGGGGGATAGCAGATACGCAGTATTTT
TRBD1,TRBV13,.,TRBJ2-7,CASSDGGQGIPYEQYF,TGTGCCAGCAGCGACGGGGGACAGGGGATCCCCTACGAGCAGTACTTC
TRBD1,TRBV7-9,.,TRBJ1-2,CASSYRGQDGYTF,TGTGCCAGCAGCTACAGGGGGCAGGATGGCTACACCTTC